This T cell receptor (beta chain) comes out of a study of blood T cell repertoires in COVID-19. About the research overall: The United States, Italy and Spain were the sources of the acute and convalescent COVID-19 samples. From T cells, B-cell-depleted T cells, or PBMCs came the material, which was cDNA or gDNA.

In the authors' methods: Estimates of nucleated cell counts were drawn from the amplification of reference gene primers. Sequenced by immunoSEQ multiplex PCR; TCRdb stores in-frame clones only, minus some. D and trimming come from the DNA, and the V and J calls and clone size come from that table. The table includes under 200,000 clones, roughly nine tenths detected once. The CDR3 covers 14 residues. Germline values: CDR1 PRHDT, CDR2 FYEKMQ (reference sequence). The V end was cut by 3 bases, the J end by 4 bases, with 12 bases between. One Seattle source followed patients from active infection through their disease course.

V gene TRBV13 combines with J gene TRBJ1-2, with a tentative D call TRBD1 (5 bases). Sequencing was carried out using peripheral blood. The TCR was taken from a woman in her fifties or sixties with COVID-19, enrolled during active disease. The DNA for the CDR3 is TGTGCCAGCAGCTTCAGTGCAGGGCTCTATGGCTACACCTTC. This encodes CASSFSAGLYGYTF.